This entry concerns a single T cell receptor (beta chain). The antigen is undetermined. For the second PCR, which ran for roughly 7 to 11 cycles, a sample-barcoded 5' primer and a J-beta primer mix were used. The template-switch adaptor was a 5' adaptor with 12 random nucleotides. It tagged each cDNA molecule. A single record per CDR3 protein comes from TCRdb applying MiXCR to the 5' RACE reads. Here the sample spans some 1 million distinct CDR3 sequences, under 55% being singletons. This sample is part of a study of blood T cells in healthy people across ages. Study-wide points: Aged donors had fewer naive CD4+ cells and lower diversity than long-lived donors. The study lacked donor CMV status, which possibly confounded expanded clonotype changes.

The sample comprised blood. The clonotype comes from a woman in her sixties or seventies in good health.

The CDR3 spells CASSYRQLADTQYF. The CDR3 DNA is TGTGCCAGCAGTTACCGTCAGCTAGCAGATACGCAGTATTTT. The chain links TRBV6-6 to TRBJ2-3; D not resolved. V was trimmed by 2 bases and J by 4 bases, leaving 10 bases between them. Per germline, CDR1 MNHNY and CDR2 SVGAGI (reference sequence). There are 14 residues in the CDR3.